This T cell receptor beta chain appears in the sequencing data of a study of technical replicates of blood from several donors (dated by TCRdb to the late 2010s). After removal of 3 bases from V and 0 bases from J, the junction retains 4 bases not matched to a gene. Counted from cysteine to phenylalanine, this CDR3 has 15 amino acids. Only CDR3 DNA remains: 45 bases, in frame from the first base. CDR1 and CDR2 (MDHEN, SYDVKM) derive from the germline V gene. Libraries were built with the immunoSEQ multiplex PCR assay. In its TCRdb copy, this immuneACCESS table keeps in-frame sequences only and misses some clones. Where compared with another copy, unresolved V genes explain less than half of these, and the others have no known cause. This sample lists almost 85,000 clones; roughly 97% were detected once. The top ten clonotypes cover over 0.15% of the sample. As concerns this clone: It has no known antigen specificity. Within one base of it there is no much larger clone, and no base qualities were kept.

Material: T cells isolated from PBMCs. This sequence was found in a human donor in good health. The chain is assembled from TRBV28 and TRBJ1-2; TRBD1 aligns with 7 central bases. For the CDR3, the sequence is CASSFSQGANYGYTF. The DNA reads TGTGCCAGCAGTTTTTCTCAGGGGGCTAACTATGGCTACACCTTC.